The TCR beta chain described here comes from a study of cytomegalovirus exposure and HLA in healthy donors. Trimming took 2 bases from V and 3 from J; bases not matched to a gene: 6. The CDR3 covers 16 residues. Germline CDR1 is LNHDA and CDR2 is SQIVND (reference sequence). The PCR ran on 60 Vbeta and 13 Jbeta primers. Repertoires were generated with immunoSEQ multiplex PCR, while TCRdb's copy carries only in-frame clones and drops some. In all, the sample yields 75,000 to 95,000 clones. J is TRBJ1-1 and V is TRBV19; 10 nucleotides line up with TRBD1. The clonotype originates from a woman aged 60-75 years in good health and CMV-seronegative. The sequenced material came from PBMCs. The CDR3 DNA sequence: TGTGCCAGTAGTATAAGGGGGACAGGGGACGACACTGAAGCTTTCTTT. Its protein product is CASSIRGTGDDTEAFF.